This T cell receptor (beta chain) was observed in a study of blood T cells in healthy people across ages. As to this clonotype: Its antigen remains unknown. One base away lies a much larger clone, so this may be a sequencing read error.

Alongside a J-beta primer mix, a sample-barcoded 5' primer served in a second PCR lasting about 7 to 11 cycles. Every individual sample yielded 2.5 million or more paired-end reads (each containing CDR3). A single record per CDR3 protein comes from TCRdb applying MiXCR to the 5' RACE reads. The table includes roughly 680,000 distinct CDR3 sequences, 52% detected once. Germline V gene sequence: CDR1 SGHRS, CDR2 YFSETQ. Trimming took off 2 bases at V and 4 bases at J, with 15 bases between the two ends. CDR3 size: 15 residues. Each individual donor underwent a draw of about 11 milliliters of peripheral blood. Overall study results and limits: Both higher diversity and more naive CD4+ cells marked long-lived donors when set against aged donors.

The sequence was obtained from a woman of 80 years or more in good health. V usage is TRBV5-1 and J usage is TRBJ1-2, with unresolved D. Sequencing input: blood. The CDR3 here is CASSFDTAGGYGYTF. CDR3 coding DNA: TGCGCCAGCAGCTTTGACACGGCGGGTGGCTATGGCTACACCTTC.